What follows are 17 T cell receptor beta chains derived from one specimen sequenced in a study of T cell responses to AZD1222 COVID-19 vaccine. The method was immunoSEQ multiplex PCR; TCRdb's version includes in-frame clones alone and lacks a portion of them. The sample includes more than 110,000 clones, about 93% seen only once; the top ten take 7.5% to 9.5%. The sample consisted of peripheral blood, taken on day 0 of AZD1222 vaccination. These receptors came from an adult in good health.

The chain employs TRBV6-1 and TRBJ1-2, with D uncertain. The V and J ends lost 3 bases and 4 bases respectively, with 12 bases between them. The CDR3 is 14 residues long. Germline CDR1 reads MNHNS; CDR2 reads SASEGT. The CDR3 sequence is CASSDSWISYGYTF. The CDR3 DNA reads as TGTGCCAGCAGTGATTCATGGATCTCCTATGGCTACACCTTC.

Worth noting for this clone: A read error may produce the germline difference seen at one junction end. The chain has TRBV12-3 or TRBV12-4 and TRBJ2-5; TRBD2 agrees at 12 bases. The CDR3 consists of 13 residues. CDR3 in DNA: TGTGCCAGCAGTCTAGCGGGGGGGGAGACCCAGTACTTC. Amino acids: CASSLAGGETQYF.

The chain combines TRBV6-5 with TRBJ2-7, with 11 bases identical to TRBD1. V trimming: 4 bases; J trimming: 3 bases; junction bases outside the gene matches: 5. The CDR3 length is 15 residues. Germline CDR1 and CDR2: MNHEY and SVGAGI. CDR3 residues: CASSSRTGGRYEQYF. The CDR3 coding sequence is TGTGCCAGCAGTTCCCGGACAGGGGGCCGCTACGAGCAGTACTTC.

The chain has TRBV7-2 and TRBJ2-1; 7 bases fit TRBD1. This CDR3 comprises 14 residues. Germline trimming cut 1 base from V and 6 bases from J; bases unmatched to any gene: 3. Germline V gene sequence: CDR1 SGHTA, CDR2 FQGNSA. The DNA for the CDR3 is TGTGCCAGCAGCTTAGGGGGGACAGTCAATGAGCAGTTCTTC. Translation: CASSLGGTVNEQFF.

V usage is TRBV7-9 and J usage is TRBJ2-6; TRBD2 is a possible D gene (5 bases). There are 15 residues in the CDR3. Germline V gene sequence: CDR1 SEHNR, CDR2 FQNEAQ (reference sequence). Trimming stripped 4 bases from V and 3 bases from J, with 10 bases between. The DNA of the CDR3 is TGTGCCAGCAGCTCTGGCCGGGGTGGGGCCAACGTCCTGACTTTC. It is translated as CASSSGRGGANVLTF.

The chain uses TRBV28 and TRBJ2-3; D is possibly TRBD2 (5 bases). V was trimmed by 2 bases and J by 5 bases, leaving 17 bases between them. CDR1 and CDR2 (germline): MDHEN, SYDVKM. This CDR3 contains 16 residues. CDR3 sequence reads: CASSLGLEVRRDTQYF. CDR3 bases: TGTGCCAGCAGTTTAGGATTGGAGGTGAGGAGAGATACGCAGTATTTT.

The chain couples TRBV6-5 to TRBJ2-3; 13 positions agree with TRBD2. Per the germline V gene, CDR1 is MNHEY and CDR2 is SVGAGI. The CDR3 sequence is 14 residues long. With 6 bases clipped from V and 8 bases from J, the junction kept 5 bases outside the gene matches. The CDR3 bases are TGTGCCAGCAGAACTAGCGGGGGGGCCGGTACGCAGTATTTT. This gives the protein CASRTSGGAGTQYF.

V usage is TRBV4-1 and J usage is TRBJ1-2; D not certain. Germline CDR1 MGHRA, CDR2 YSYEKL. This CDR3 region has 15 residues. Trimming cost V 1 base and J 3 bases, with 12 bases left between them. CDR3 amino acids: CASSQAHKRDYGYTF. DNA for the CDR3: TGCGCCAGCAGCCAAGCTCACAAACGGGACTATGGCTACACCTTC.

The chain couples TRBV5-1 to TRBJ2-3; D is perhaps TRBD1 (5 bases). CDR1 is SGHRS, CDR2 YFSETQ, per germline. The length of the CDR3 is 15 residues. V shed 6 bases and J shed 0 bases, with 14 bases lying between them. This chain's CDR3 is CASTQGVGSTDTQYF. CDR3 bases: TGCGCCAGCACCCAGGGCGTTGGAAGCACAGATACGCAGTATTTT.

The V and J genes are TRBV6-5 and TRBJ2-1, with 12 bases lining up with TRBD2. Germline V gene data show CDR1 as MNHEY and CDR2 as SVGAGI. The ends lost 4 bases at V and 4 bases at J; junction bases unmatched: 2. This CDR3 is 15 amino acids long. The CDR3 bases are TGTGCCAGCAGTTCTCTAGCGGGGGGGTACAATGAGCAGTTCTTC. This gives the protein CASSSLAGGYNEQFF.

J is TRBJ1-2 and V is TRBV4-2, with D possibly matching TRBD1 (6 bases). Germline values: CDR1 LGHNA, CDR2 YNFKEQ. The V and J ends lost 1 base and 4 bases respectively, with 22 bases between them. The CDR3 totals 18 residues. The CDR3 nucleotides are TGTGCCAGCAGCCAAGTATTGGGGGACTTAACAGGGTTCTATGGCTACACCTTC. It encodes CASSQVLGDLTGFYGYTF.

V is TRBV9 and J is TRBJ1-1, with a tentative D call TRBD1 (5 bases). With 3 bases removed from V and 4 bases from J, the gap between germline ends came to 10 bases. The CDR3 is 13 amino acids. From germline, CDR1 is SGDLS and CDR2 YYNGEE. The CDR3 bases are TGTGCCAGCAGCGCGGGGGGTGGCACTGAAGCTTTCTTT. Translating gives CASSAGGGTEAFF.

This sequence joins TRBV30 and TRBJ1-4; 8 bases line up with TRBD1. Looked up from germline, CDR1 is GTSNPN and CDR2 is SVGIG (reference sequence). The CDR3 is made up of 14 amino acids. J gave up 3 bases and V 6 bases, and 6 bases lay outside the gene matches. DNA for the CDR3: TGTGCCTGCACCACAGGGGGAGCTAATGAAAAACTGTTTTTT. As protein: CACTTGGANEKLFF.

V is TRBV5-4 and J is TRBJ2-1; perhaps TRBD2 as D (5 bases). The V gene's germline CDR1 is SGHNT and CDR2 YYREEE (reference sequence). V shed 2 bases and J shed 9 bases, with 12 bases lying between them. This CDR3 spans 13 amino acids. CDR3 sequence: CASSFVSDGEQFF. DNA of the CDR3: TGTGCCAGCAGCTTTGTTAGCGATGGTGAGCAGTTCTTC.

The chain employs TRBV2 and TRBJ1-1; D remains unclear. The germline CDR1 and CDR2 sequences are SNHLY and FYNNEI. Between the trimmed V and J ends, which lost 11 bases and 4 bases, there was a span of 17 bases. The CDR3 sequence is 13 residues long. This chain's CDR3 is CAFLGKEGTEAFF. The CDR3 DNA is TGTGCCTTCCTAGGGAAGGAGGGCACTGAAGCTTTCTTT.

The rearrangement links TRBV5-6 to TRBJ2-3; perhaps TRBD1 as D (6 bases). Trimming removed 4 bases at V and 6 bases at J, with 12 bases between. Germline loops: CDR1 SGHDT, CDR2 YYEEEE. The CDR3 covers 13 residues. The DNA for the CDR3 is TGTGCCAGCAGCCCCACAGACAGGGATACGCAGTATTTT. Translating gives CASSPTDRDTQYF. Full variable domain (outside the CDR3, taken from reference TRBV5-6 and TRBJ2-3): DAGVTQSPTHLIKTRGQQVTLRCSPKSGHDTVSWYQQALGQGPQFIFQYYEEEERQRGNFPDRFSGHQFPNYSSELNVNALLLGDSALYLCASSPTDRDTQYFGPGTRLTVL.

The V and J genes are TRBV19 and TRBJ2-7; D ambiguous. From germline, CDR1 is LNHDA and CDR2 SQIVND (reference sequence). The V and J ends lost 5 bases and 1 base respectively, with 12 bases between them. The CDR3 runs to 14 residues. The CDR3, as DNA: TGTGCCAGTAGTGTCACGGTACCTTCCTACGAGCAGTACTTC. It yields the protein CASSVTVPSYEQYF.